The following is a T cell receptor beta chain sequence with its context. The CDR3 loop spans 16 amino acids. Germline CDR1 reads SGDLS; CDR2 reads YYNGEE. The V gene end was trimmed by 3 bases and the J gene end by 3 bases; junction bases not matched to a gene: 8. Under the authors' procedure: Quantification of nucleated cells was approximated via reference gene primer amplification. Some clones are missing from TCRdb's copy, which holds only in-frame ones; the method was immunoSEQ multiplex PCR. That table furnishes V, J and clone size, whereas the DNA furnished D and trimming. The sample yields roughly 250,000 clones, about four fifths seen once. The sample comes from a study of blood T cell repertoires in COVID-19.

The origin of this receptor is a woman of 80 years or more with acute or convalescent COVID-19. V gene TRBV9 combines with J gene TRBJ2-2; TRBD1 aligns across 7 bases. The source material was peripheral blood. For the CDR3, the DNA is TGTGCCAGCAGCGAGGGGCAGGGGGACGACACCGGGGAGCTGTTTTTT. Translated: CASSEGQGDDTGELFF. Filled out from reference TRBV9 and TRBJ2-2, the complete variable domain reads DSGVTQTPKHLITATGQRVTLRCSPRSGDLSVYWYQQSLDQGLQFLIQYYNGEERAKGNILERFSAQQFPDLHSELNLSSLELGDSALYFCASSEGQGDDTGELFFGEGSRLTVL.